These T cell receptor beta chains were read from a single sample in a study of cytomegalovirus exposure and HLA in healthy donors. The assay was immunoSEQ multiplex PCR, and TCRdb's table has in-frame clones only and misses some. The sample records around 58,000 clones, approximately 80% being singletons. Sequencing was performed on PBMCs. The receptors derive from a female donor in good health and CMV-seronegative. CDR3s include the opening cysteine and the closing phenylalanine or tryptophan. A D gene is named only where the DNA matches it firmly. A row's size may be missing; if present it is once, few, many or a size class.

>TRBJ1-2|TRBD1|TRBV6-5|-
CASSRDGQGSGYTF
TGTGCCAGCAGCCGGGACGGACAGGGGTCAGGCTACACCTTC
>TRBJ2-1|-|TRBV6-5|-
CASSYSTQGEQFF
TGTGCCAGCAGTTACTCGACCCAGGGTGAGCAGTTCTTC
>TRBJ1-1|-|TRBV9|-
CASSAHVQDDTEAFF
TGTGCCAGCAGCGCCCATGTACAGGACGACACTGAAGCTTTCTTT
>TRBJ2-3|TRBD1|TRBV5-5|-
CASSLRQGVDTQYF
TGTGCCAGCAGCTTGAGACAGGGAGTTGATACGCAGTATTTT
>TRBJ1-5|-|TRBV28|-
CASKGYGNREPPLGSNQPQHF
TGTGCCAGCAAGGGGTATGGAAACAGGGAGCCACCTTTGGGGAGCAATCAGCCCCAGCATTTT
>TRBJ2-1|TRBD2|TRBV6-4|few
CASSDSLAGGNEQFF
TGTGCCAGCAGTGACTCCCTAGCGGGGGGGAATGAGCAGTTCTTC
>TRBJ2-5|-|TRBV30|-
CAQKRGFQGTQYF
TGTGCCCAAAAAAGGGGCTTCCAAGGGACCCAGTACTTC
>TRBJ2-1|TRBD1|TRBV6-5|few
CATAQGAYNEQFF
TGTGCCACGGCCCAGGGGGCCTACAATGAGCAGTTCTTC
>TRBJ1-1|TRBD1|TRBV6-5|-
CASRWDRGQYTEAFF
TGTGCCAGCAGATGGGACAGGGGGCAGTACACTGAAGCTTTCTTT
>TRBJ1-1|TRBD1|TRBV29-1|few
CSVFDRGNTEAFF
TGCAGCGTCTTTGACAGGGGGAACACTGAAGCTTTCTTT
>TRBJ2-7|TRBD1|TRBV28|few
CASIGTGNYLGQYF
TGTGCCAGCATTGGGACAGGGAATTATCTGGGGCAGTACTTC
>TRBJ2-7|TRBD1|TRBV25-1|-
CASSPQGEGQGVYEQYF
TGTGCCAGCAGTCCCCAGGGTGAGGGACAGGGGGTCTACGAGCAGTACTTC
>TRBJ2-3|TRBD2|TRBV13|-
CASSLDGLAGGPDTQYF
TGTGCCAGCAGCTTAGATGGACTAGCGGGGGGGCCAGATACGCAGTATTTT
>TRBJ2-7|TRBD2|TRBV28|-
CASSLWSREGLYEQYF
TGTGCCAGCAGTTTATGGTCTCGGGAGGGCCTGTACGAGCAGTACTTC
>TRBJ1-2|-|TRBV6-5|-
CASSRGTLFSYGYTF
TGTGCCAGCAGCCGCGGGACCCTGTTTAGCTATGGCTACACCTTC
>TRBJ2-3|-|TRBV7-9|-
CSSSPPADTQYF
TGTTCCAGCAGCCCGCCGGCAGATACGCAGTATTTT
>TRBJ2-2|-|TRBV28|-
CASSFSGLGGVANTGELFF
TGTGCCAGCAGTTTTTCGGGTTTGGGCGGGGTAGCCAACACCGGGGAGCTGTTTTTT
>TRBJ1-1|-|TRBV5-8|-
CASSVLWRAFF
TGTGCCAGCAGCGTATTGTGGAGAGCTTTCTTT
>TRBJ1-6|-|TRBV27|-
CASSLGGSGNSPLHF
TGTGCCAGCAGTTTGGGGGGGTCCGGTAATTCACCCCTCCACTTT
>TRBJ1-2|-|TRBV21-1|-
CASSKGANSARYGYTF
TGTGCCAGCAGCAAAGGGGCGAACTCCGCAAGGTATGGCTACACCTTC
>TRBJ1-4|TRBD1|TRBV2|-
CASSGAGQTTTNEKLFF
TGTGCCAGCAGTGGGGCGGGACAGACTACAACTAATGAAAAACTGTTTTTT
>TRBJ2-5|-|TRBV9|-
CASSVAGGGGETQYF
TGTGCCAGCAGCGTAGCCGGGGGAGGGGGGGAGACCCAGTACTTC
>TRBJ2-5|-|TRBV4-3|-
CASSQAVGGGGLGTQYF
TGCGCCAGCAGCCAAGCGGTTGGCGGAGGCGGCCTGGGGACCCAGTACTTC
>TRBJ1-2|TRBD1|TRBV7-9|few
CASSLAGQGASGYTF
TGTGCCAGCAGCTTAGCGGGCCAGGGGGCGTCAGGCTACACCTTC
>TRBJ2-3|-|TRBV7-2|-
CASSLVATSSNTQYF
TGTGCCAGCAGCTTAGTAGCGACTTCATCAAATACGCAGTATTTT
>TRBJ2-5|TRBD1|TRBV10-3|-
CAISESGTEETQYF
TGTGCCATCAGTGAGTCTGGGACAGAAGAGACCCAGTACTTC
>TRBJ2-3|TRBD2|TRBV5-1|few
CASSPGGLAGDTQYF
TGCGCCAGCAGCCCCGGTGGACTAGCGGGAGATACGCAGTATTTT
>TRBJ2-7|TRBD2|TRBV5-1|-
CASSFSGAPYEQYF
TGCGCCAGCAGCTTTAGCGGGGCCCCCTACGAGCAGTACTTC
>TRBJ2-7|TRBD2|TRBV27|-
CASSLSSGGTYEQYF
TGTGCCAGCAGTTTATCTAGCGGGGGGACCTACGAGCAGTACTTC
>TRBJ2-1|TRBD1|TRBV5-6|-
CASTPSLPGQHYNEQFF
TGTGCCAGCACCCCCTCCCTGCCGGGACAGCACTACAATGAGCAGTTCTTC
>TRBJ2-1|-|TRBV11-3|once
CASSQRTATNNEQFF
TGTGCCAGCAGCCAGAGGACAGCTACGAACAATGAGCAGTTCTTC
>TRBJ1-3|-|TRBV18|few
CASSPEQRLHSGNTIYF
TGTGCCAGCTCACCAGAACAGAGACTACACTCTGGAAACACCATATATTTT
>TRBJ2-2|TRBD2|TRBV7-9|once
CASSSAGGLYTGELFF
TGTGCCAGCAGCTCAGCGGGGGGGCTGTACACCGGGGAGCTGTTTTTT
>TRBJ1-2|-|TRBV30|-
CAWDRVGNGYTF
TGTGCCTGGGACAGAGTCGGAAATGGCTACACCTTC
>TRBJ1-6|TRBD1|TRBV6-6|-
CASRLGQGGDSPLHF
TGTGCCAGCAGGCTCGGACAGGGGGGAGATTCACCCCTCCACTTT
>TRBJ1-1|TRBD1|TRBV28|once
CASSFPDRGAEAFF
TGTGCCAGCAGTTTTCCGGACAGGGGCGCTGAAGCTTTCTTT
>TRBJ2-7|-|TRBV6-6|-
CASSRGQDKQYF
TGTGCCAGCAGTCGAGGACAAGATAAGCAGTACTTC
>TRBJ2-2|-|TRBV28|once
CAGRGGANTGELFF
TGTGCCGGGAGAGGAGGGGCTAACACCGGGGAGCTGTTTTTT
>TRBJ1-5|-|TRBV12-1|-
CASSSPDRALGQPQHF
TGTGCCAGCAGCTCCCCGGACAGGGCCCTCGGGCAGCCCCAGCATTTT
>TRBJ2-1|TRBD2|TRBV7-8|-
CASSLRTSGRARNEQFF
TGTGCCAGCAGCTTACGGACTAGCGGGAGGGCCCGCAATGAGCAGTTCTTC
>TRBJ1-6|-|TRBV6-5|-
CASSYADRNNSPLHF
TGTGCCAGCAGTTACGCAGACAGAAACAATTCACCCCTCCACTTT
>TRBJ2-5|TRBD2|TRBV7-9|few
CASSLFGGEETQYF
TGTGCCAGCAGCTTATTTGGGGGGGAAGAGACCCAGTACTTC
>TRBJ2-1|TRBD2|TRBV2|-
CASSLAGNSYNEQFF
TGTGCCAGCAGTCTAGCGGGGAACTCCTACAATGAGCAGTTCTTC
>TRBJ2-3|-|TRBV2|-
CASSGDSLSQYF
TGTGCCAGCAGTGGGGACTCCTTATCGCAGTATTTT
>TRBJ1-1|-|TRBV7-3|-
CASSVQENTEAFF
TGTGCCAGCAGCGTACAGGAGAACACTGAAGCTTTCTTT
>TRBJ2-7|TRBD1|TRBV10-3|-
CAISEGDRVYEQYF
TGTGCCATCAGTGAGGGGGACAGGGTCTACGAGCAGTACTTC
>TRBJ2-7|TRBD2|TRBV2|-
CAMILAGGPYEQYF
TGTGCCATGATCCTAGCGGGAGGGCCCTACGAGCAGTACTTC
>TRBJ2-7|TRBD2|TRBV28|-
CASSSISGAHYEQYF
TGTGCCAGCAGTTCAATTAGCGGGGCCCACTACGAGCAGTACTTC
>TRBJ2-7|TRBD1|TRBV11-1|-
CASSGGTGKSYEQYF
TGTGCCAGCAGCGGGGGGACAGGGAAGAGCTACGAGCAGTACTTC
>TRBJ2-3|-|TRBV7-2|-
CASSLRGGGLTDTQYF
TGTGCCAGCAGCTTACGTGGCGGGGGCCTCACAGATACGCAGTATTTT
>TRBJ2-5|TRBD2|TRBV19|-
CASSIGAGVGEETQYF
TGTGCCAGTAGTATAGGAGCGGGGGTTGGCGAAGAGACCCAGTACTTC
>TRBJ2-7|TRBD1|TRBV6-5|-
CASTEPGQAYEQYF
TGTGCCAGCACCGAACCGGGACAGGCCTACGAGCAGTACTTC
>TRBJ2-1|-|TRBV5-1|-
CASSISIEQFF
TGCGCCAGCAGCATTAGCATCGAGCAGTTCTTC
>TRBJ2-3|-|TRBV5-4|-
CASSLGLRYTDTQYF
TGTGCCAGCAGCTTGGGACTGAGATACACAGATACGCAGTATTTT
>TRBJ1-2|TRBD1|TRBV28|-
CASKGTGSYGYTF
TGTGCCAGCAAGGGGACAGGGAGTTATGGCTACACCTTC
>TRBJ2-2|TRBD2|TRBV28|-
CASIRWGRAGTGELFF
TGTGCCAGCATCCGATGGGGGAGGGCGGGCACCGGGGAGCTGTTTTTT
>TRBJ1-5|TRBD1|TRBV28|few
CASSRLQGDNQPQHF
TGTGCCAGCAGCCGACTACAGGGGGATAATCAGCCCCAGCATTTT
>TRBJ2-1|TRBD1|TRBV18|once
CASSRQGFLNEQFF
TGTGCCAGCTCGCGACAGGGATTCTTAAATGAGCAGTTCTTC
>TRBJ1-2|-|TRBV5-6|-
CASSLWGHDGYTF
TGTGCCAGCAGCTTGTGGGGGCATGATGGCTACACCTTC
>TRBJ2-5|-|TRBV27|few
CASREGDRRTQYF
TGTGCCAGCAGGGAGGGAGACCGAAGGACCCAGTACTTC